A single sample is the source of the 25 T cell receptor beta chains below, sequenced in a study of cytomegalovirus exposure and HLA in healthy donors. The PCR employed 60 Vbeta primers together with 13 Jbeta primers. Assay used: immunoSEQ multiplex PCR; TCRdb lists only in-frame clones, some missing. This table has about 98,000 clones, roughly 83% appearing once. Specimen: PBMCs. All receptors derive from a man aged 35 to 55 in good health and CMV-seronegative.

This chain uses TRBV4-1 with TRBJ1-4; weak D call: TRBD1 (5 bases). V gave up 6 bases and J gave up 8 bases, with 22 bases separating them. Germline CDR1 is MGHRA and CDR2 is YSYEKL. The CDR3 extends over 16 amino acids. DNA for the CDR3: TGCGCCAGCAGTGGTCCAGGGTTATCAAGAATCGAAAAACTGTTTTTT. Its protein is CASSGPGLSRIEKLFF.

This clone occurred once. The rearrangement uses TRBV18 and TRBJ2-7; 10 bases are shared with TRBD1. From germline, CDR1 is KGHSH and CDR2 LQKENI. The CDR3 is made up of 14 amino acids. V lost 2 bases and J lost 6; bases outside the gene matches: 4. In DNA form, the CDR3 reads TGTGCCAGCTCACCAGGGACAGGGGCCCCCGAGCAGTACTTC. This gives the protein CASSPGTGAPEQYF. Full variable domain (outside the CDR3, taken from reference TRBV18 and TRBJ2-7): NAGVMQNPRHLVRRRGQEARLRCSPMKGHSHVYWYRQLPEEGLKFMVYLQKENIIDESGMPKERFSAEFPKEGPSILRIQQVVRGDSAAYFCASSPGTGAPEQYFGPGTRLTVT.

This chain uses TRBV9 with TRBJ2-2, with 12 bases aligning to TRBD2. J was trimmed by 0 bases and V by 4 bases; bases with no gene match: 13. The CDR3 covers 20 residues. Germline CDR1 is SGDLS and CDR2 is YYNGEE. The DNA for the CDR3 is TGTGCCAGCAGCCCAACACCGAGACTAGCGGGGGCCACGAACACCGGGGAGCTGTTTTTT. Translation gives CASSPTPRLAGATNTGELFF.

The chain joins TRBV7-2 to TRBJ2-1; D perhaps matches TRBD2 (5 bases). The CDR3 has 15 amino acids. V was pared by 3 bases and J by 0 bases, with 9 bases between. Germline V gene sequence: CDR1 SGHTA, CDR2 FQGNSA. CDR3 in DNA: TGTGCCAGCAGCTTCGGAGGCTACTCCTACAATGAGCAGTTCTTC. This sequence encodes CASSFGGYSYNEQFF.

CDR3 nucleotide sequence: TGTGCCAGCAGCCAAAACCTAGGGGGCTCCTACGAGCAGTACTTC. Its translation: CASSQNLGGSYEQYF. J is TRBJ2-7 and V is TRBV4-2; D perhaps matches TRBD1 (6 bases). V was clipped by 2 bases and J by 0 bases, with 11 bases between them. CDR1 LGHNA and CDR2 YNFKEQ come from the germline V gene. The CDR3 extends over 15 amino acids.

The chain couples TRBV19 to TRBJ2-3; the match to TRBD1 covers 9 bases. Germline CDR1 reads LNHDA; CDR2 reads SQIVND (reference sequence). The CDR3 runs 15 residues. The V segment lost 3 bases and the J segment 5 bases; nucleotides outside the gene matches: 6. The CDR3 reads CASSITQGALDTQYF. The CDR3 nucleotides read TGTGCCAGTAGTATCACACAGGGGGCTTTAGATACGCAGTATTTT.

This clone was seen just once. CDR3 nucleotides: TGCGCCAGCAGCACTAGCGTGTTTAATGAAAAACTGTTTTTT. Its protein product is CASSTSVFNEKLFF. V and J are TRBV5-1 and TRBJ1-4; D is ambiguous. The CDR3 consists of 14 residues. CDR1 and CDR2 (germline): SGHRS, YFSETQ. V lost 4 bases, J lost 4 bases, and 11 bases lay in between.

The chain employs TRBV4-2 and TRBJ1-2; TRBD1 aligns across 7 bases. Germline assignment: CDR1 LGHNA and CDR2 YNFKEQ. CDR3 length: 14 amino acids. V was clipped by 5 bases and J by 5 bases; unmatched bases: 8. The CDR3, as DNA: TGTGCCAGCAGCGACTACAGGGGTAATTATGGCTACACCTTC. Translating it yields CASSDYRGNYGYTF.

This clone has a single count. The CDR3 DNA is TGTGCCAGCAGTGAAGCTAGCGGGGGGGCCCCCTATACGCAGTATTTT. The encoded protein is CASSEASGGAPYTQYF. The chain has TRBV6-1 and TRBJ2-3; 11 nucleotides line up with TRBD2. The CDR3 sequence is 16 residues long. Trimming removed 0 bases from V and 7 bases from J; junction bases left unmatched: 6. Germline V lookup: CDR1 MNHNS, CDR2 SASEGT.

This chain uses TRBV2 with TRBJ2-3; no firm D call. Germline V CDR1 and CDR2: SNHLY, FYNNEI. V was trimmed by 3 bases and J by 6 bases, leaving 7 bases between them. The CDR3 runs 12 residues. The CDR3 DNA follows: TGTGCCAGCAGTGACTCGCGGGATACGCAGTATTTT. Translating it yields CASSDSRDTQYF.

This chain links TRBV4-1 with TRBJ2-2, with 7 bases matching TRBD1. With 6 bases clipped from V and 5 bases from J, the junction kept 3 bases outside the gene matches. Germline CDR1 MGHRA, CDR2 YSYEKL. This CDR3 spans 13 amino acids. CDR3 coding DNA: TGCGCCAGCAGGAAACAGGGGACCGGGGAGCTGTTTTTT. This translates into CASRKQGTGELFF.

This chain uses TRBV7-6 with TRBJ1-2; possibly TRBD1 for D (6 bases). CDR1 and CDR2 (germline): SGHVS, FNYEAQ. Trimming shortened V by 0 bases and J by 4 bases, and 18 bases separated the two germline ends. The CDR3 sequence is 17 residues long. CDR3 in DNA: TGTGCCAGCAGCTTAGCGGTGGCGAACAGGGAGGGCTATGGCTACACCTTC. The encoded protein is CASSLAVANREGYGYTF.

The J gene is TRBJ1-1, the V gene TRBV18, with TRBD1 as a possible D gene (6 bases). V lost 3 bases and J 9 bases, leaving 14 bases between the germline ends. This CDR3 is built from 13 residues. The germline CDR1 and CDR2 sequences are KGHSH and LQKENI. CDR3 sequence (DNA): TGTGCCAGCTCACCGACACACGGGGGGCAAGCTTTCTTT. This encodes CASSPTHGGQAFF.

V is TRBV6-5 and J is TRBJ1-1, with D unresolved. This CDR3 spans 13 amino acids. V was pared by 4 bases and J by 5 bases, with 11 bases between. The germline V gene encodes CDR1 MNHEY and CDR2 SVGAGI. The CDR3 is CASSLGVQTEAFF. CDR3 DNA sequence: TGTGCCAGCAGTTTAGGAGTGCAGACTGAAGCTTTCTTT.

The chain carries TRBV27 and TRBJ2-3; 9 bases map to TRBD2. The CDR3 is made up of 16 amino acids. Germline lookup yields CDR1 MNHEY and CDR2 SMNVEV (reference sequence). The V gene end was trimmed by 5 bases and the J gene end by 6 bases; junction bases not matched to a gene: 12. In DNA form, the CDR3 reads TGTGCCAGCAGTCCACACGGGCGGGGGGGCTCGGATACGCAGTATTTT. It specifies CASSPHGRGGSDTQYF.

Concerning this clone: The germline gene is not matched at one end of the junction; a read error may be the cause. The V gene is TRBV7-9, the J gene TRBJ2-2, with D unresolved. The CDR3 runs to 12 residues. Germline assignment: CDR1 SEHNR and CDR2 FQNEAQ (reference sequence). The CDR3 loop reads CSSTPPAGELFF. The CDR3 nucleotides are TGTTCCAGCACCCCCCCGGCCGGGGAGCTGTTTTTT.

The chain combines TRBV27 with TRBJ2-7, with 11 bases that match TRBD1. V lost 0 bases and J lost 6; bases outside the gene matches: 7. Germline-derived CDR1 and CDR2 are MNHEY and SMNVEV (reference sequence). This CDR3 has 16 amino acids. The CDR3: CASSLSHGQGASEQYF. The CDR3 DNA reads TGTGCCAGCAGTTTATCCCACGGACAGGGGGCAAGCGAGCAGTACTTC.

The chain couples TRBV14 to TRBJ2-1; D gene ambiguous. V was trimmed by 4 bases and J by 9 bases, leaving 10 bases between them. This CDR3 has 12 amino acids. Germline V gene sequence: CDR1 SGHDN, CDR2 FVKESK. In DNA form, the CDR3 reads TGTGCCAGCAGCCGCGCCTTTGGTGAGCAGTTCTTC. This encodes CASSRAFGEQFF.

This clone was observed a handful of times. The chain links TRBV11-2 to TRBJ1-3; TRBD1 is a possible D gene (6 bases). Germline values: CDR1 SGHAT, CDR2 FQNNGV. The germline V and J ends were trimmed by 3 bases and 2 bases, with 14 bases remaining between them. The CDR3 is made up of 16 amino acids. The CDR3 protein is CASSFMTGDAGNTIYF. In DNA form, the CDR3 reads TGTGCCAGCAGCTTCATGACAGGTGACGCTGGAAACACCATATATTTT.

The chain joins TRBV27 to TRBJ1-6, with a tentative D call TRBD1 (6 bases). The CDR3 runs 14 residues. The V end lost 3 bases, the J end lost 6 bases, and 9 bases lay between the germline ends. Germline CDR1 and CDR2: MNHEY and SMNVEV (reference sequence). As DNA, the CDR3 is TGTGCCAGCAGTTTGGGGGCGCGTAATTCACCCCTCCACTTT. It codes for CASSLGARNSPLHF.

The rearrangement uses TRBV18 and TRBJ1-3; D might be TRBD1 (6 bases). Germline CDR1 and CDR2: KGHSH and LQKENI. Trimming pared 2 bases from V and 4 bases from J, leaving 12 bases between. CDR3 length: 15 amino acids. CDR3 nucleotides: TGTGCCAGCTCACCAGCCAGGGGCTCAGGAAACACCATATATTTT. Its protein product is CASSPARGSGNTIYF. The entire variable domain, with the rest obtained from reference TRBV18 and TRBJ1-3, is as follows: NAGVMQNPRHLVRRRGQEARLRCSPMKGHSHVYWYRQLPEEGLKFMVYLQKENIIDESGMPKERFSAEFPKEGPSILRIQQVVRGDSAAYFCASSPARGSGNTIYFGEGSWLTVV.

The V call is TRBV6-4, the J call TRBJ1-6, with a possible D match to TRBD1 (6 bases). Germline V gene sequence: CDR1 MRHNA, CDR2 SNTAGT. V shed 0 bases and J shed 7 bases, with 13 bases lying between them. The CDR3 is made up of 16 amino acids. The CDR3 DNA reads TGTGCCAGCAGTGACTCGCCAGGGGAAGCGAATTCACCCCTCCACTTT. Its translation: CASSDSPGEANSPLHF.

A single count supports this clone. The genes are TRBV29-1 and TRBJ2-7, with no clear D. Trimming took off 4 bases at V and 3 bases at J, with 7 bases between the two ends. Germline assignment: CDR1 SQVTM and CDR2 ANQGSEA. The CDR3 sequence is 11 residues long. DNA for the CDR3: TGCAGCGTTGCACAGAGCTACGAGCAGTACTTC. This sequence encodes CSVAQSYEQYF.

V is TRBV7-2 and J is TRBJ2-3; 8 bases line up with TRBD2. The germline V gene has CDR1 SGHTA and CDR2 FQGNSA. V shed 4 bases, J shed 0 bases, and the junction held 3 bases outside the gene matches. The CDR3 is 15 amino acids. CDR3 residues: CASSWSGGSTDTQYF. CDR3 in DNA: TGTGCCAGCAGCTGGAGCGGGGGTAGCACAGATACGCAGTATTTT.

The rearrangement joins TRBV5-1 to TRBJ1-6, with 7 positions matching TRBD1. From germline, CDR1 is SGHRS and CDR2 YFSETQ. V lost 2 bases and J lost 6; bases outside the gene matches: 5. The CDR3 contains 15 residues. The CDR3 nucleotides are TGCGCCAGCAGCTTAGAAGGGACAGTTAATTCACCCCTCCACTTT. Its protein is CASSLEGTVNSPLHF.